The rows below give T cell receptor beta chains drawn from one sample of a study of Ad26.COV2.S vaccination and SARS-CoV-2 variants. Here immunoSEQ multiplex PCR was the method, and the copy in TCRdb shows in-frame clones only, minus some. The table has 250,000 to 300,000 clones, more than 75% seen once. Sample: peripheral blood, taken in a trial of Ad26.COV2.S vaccine versus placebo. These TCRs come from a person between 18 and 65 years old who received the Ad26.COV2.S COVID-19 vaccine or a placebo. CDR3s include the opening cysteine and the closing phenylalanine or tryptophan. Fields, in order: V gene, clone size, D gene, J gene, CDR3 protein, CDR3 DNA. D genes are given only for firm matches. Rows may omit the clone size; those that give it use once, few, many or a size class.

V: TRBV6-5
size: once
D: NA
J: TRBJ1-3
CDR3: CASSYSTGGVGNTIYF
DNA: TGTGCCAGCAGTTACTCGACGGGGGGTGTTGGAAACACCATATATTTT

V: TRBV11-2
size: NA
D: NA
J: TRBJ2-1
CDR3: CASSRQRYEQFF
DNA: TGTGCCAGCAGCCGCCAGCGGTATGAGCAGTTCTTC

V: TRBV6-5
size: NA
D: NA
J: TRBJ1-1
CDR3: CASSYRREGETEAFF
DNA: TGTGCCAGCAGTTACCGCAGGGAAGGTGAGACTGAAGCTTTCTTT

V: TRBV29-1
size: NA
D: NA
J: TRBJ2-7
CDR3: CSVQGGGGPSSYEQYF
DNA: TGCAGCGTCCAGGGGGGCGGGGGCCCGAGCTCCTACGAGCAGTACTTC

V: TRBV2
size: NA
D: NA
J: TRBJ1-3
CDR3: CASRSGNTIYF
DNA: TGTGCCAGCAGGTCTGGAAACACCATATATTTT

V: TRBV2
size: NA
D: NA
J: TRBJ1-5
CDR3: CASIDTSNQPQHF
DNA: TGTGCCAGCATTGACACTAGCAATCAGCCCCAGCATTTT

V: TRBV6-5
size: NA
D: NA
J: TRBJ2-1
CDR3: CASSYSTRVYEQFF
DNA: TGTGCCAGCAGTTACTCGACCAGGGTCTATGAGCAGTTCTTC

V: TRBV12-5
size: NA
D: NA
J: TRBJ2-7
CDR3: CASAFSVSSYEQYF
DNA: TGTGCTAGTGCCTTTAGCGTTTCATCCTACGAGCAGTACTTC

V: TRBV27
size: NA
D: NA
J: TRBJ1-5
CDR3: CASSLRGNVQPQHF
DNA: TGTGCCAGCAGTCTGCGGGGGAATGTGCAGCCCCAGCATTTT

V: TRBV10-3
size: NA
D: TRBD2
J: TRBJ2-3
CDR3: CAISENRLAGGGDTQYF
DNA: TGTGCCATCAGTGAAAACCGACTAGCGGGAGGAGGAGATACGCAGTATTTT

V: TRBV4-1
size: NA
D: NA
J: TRBJ1-4
CDR3: CASTPRAFNEKLFF
DNA: TGCGCCAGCACTCCTCGGGCGTTTAATGAAAAACTGTTTTTT

V: TRBV10-3
size: few
D: TRBD1
J: TRBJ1-2
CDR3: CAISESTGGAFYGYTF
DNA: TGTGCCATCAGTGAGTCGACAGGGGGCGCCTTCTACGGCTACACCTTC

V: TRBV19
size: NA
D: NA
J: TRBJ1-2
CDR3: CASSEIGTHYGYTF
DNA: TGTGCCAGTAGTGAAATAGGGACCCACTATGGCTACACCTTC

V: TRBV10-3
size: once
D: NA
J: TRBJ2-2
CDR3: CAISEQQGNTGELFF
DNA: TGTGCCATCAGTGAACAGCAGGGTAACACCGGGGAGCTGTTTTTT

V: TRBV12-5
size: once
D: TRBD1
J: TRBJ1-2
CDR3: CASAPGGDYGYTF
DNA: TGTGCTAGTGCGCCAGGGGGCGACTATGGCTACACCTTC

V: TRBV7-2
size: NA
D: TRBD1
J: TRBJ1-2
CDR3: CASSAQTGTKGGYTF
DNA: TGTGCCAGCAGCGCCCAGACAGGGACTAAGGGTGGCTACACCTTC

V: TRBV6-5
size: NA
D: TRBD1
J: TRBJ2-7
CDR3: CASTRTGDEQYF
DNA: TGTGCCAGCACCAGAACAGGGGACGAGCAGTACTTC

V: TRBV7-9
size: NA
D: TRBD2
J: TRBJ2-2
CDR3: CASSWTSGFAGELFF
DNA: TGTGCCAGCAGCTGGACTAGCGGGTTCGCCGGGGAGCTGTTTTTT

V: TRBV5-6
size: NA
D: NA
J: TRBJ1-5
CDR3: CASSLNRGESNQPQHF
DNA: TGTGCCAGCAGCTTGAATCGGGGAGAAAGCAATCAGCCCCAGCATTTT

V: TRBV12-3/TRBV12-4
size: NA
D: NA
J: TRBJ2-1
CDR3: CASSPNANEQFF
DNA: TGTGCCAGCAGTCCAAACGCAAATGAGCAGTTCTTC

V: TRBV27
size: NA
D: NA
J: TRBJ2-3
CDR3: CASSLSLNARGPSTDTQYF
DNA: TGTGCCAGCAGTTTATCGTTGAATGCGCGGGGGCCTAGCACAGATACGCAGTATTTT

V: TRBV18
size: NA
D: NA
J: TRBJ2-1
CDR3: CASSPQEIQGMEQFF
DNA: TGTGCCAGCTCACCACAAGAAATACAAGGGATGGAGCAGTTCTTC

V: TRBV7-3
size: NA
D: NA
J: TRBJ1-1
CDR3: CASSDRRNTEAFF
DNA: TGTGCCAGCAGCGACAGGAGAAACACTGAAGCTTTCTTT

V: TRBV5-4
size: NA
D: TRBD2
J: TRBJ2-7
CDR3: CASSPDRGRAHEQYF
DNA: TGTGCCAGCAGCCCGGACCGCGGGAGGGCCCACGAGCAGTACTTC

V: TRBV5-1
size: NA
D: NA
J: TRBJ1-2
CDR3: CASRQYQGSGYTF
DNA: TGCGCCAGCAGGCAATATCAGGGAAGTGGCTACACCTTC

V: TRBV2
size: once
D: TRBD2
J: TRBJ2-1
CDR3: CASSPWTSTDEQFF
DNA: TGTGCCAGCAGTCCTTGGACTAGCACGGATGAGCAGTTCTTC

V: TRBV9
size: NA
D: TRBD2
J: TRBJ2-1
CDR3: CASSVGSGGSYNEQFF
DNA: TGTGCCAGCAGCGTAGGTAGCGGGGGCTCCTACAATGAGCAGTTCTTC

V: TRBV5-5
size: NA
D: NA
J: TRBJ2-1
CDR3: CASSLAAVNEQFF
DNA: TGTGCCAGCAGCTTGGCGGCGGTGAATGAGCAGTTCTTC

V: TRBV18
size: NA
D: TRBD1
J: TRBJ2-4
CDR3: CASSQGTAPLAKNIQYF
DNA: TGTGCCAGCTCACAGGGGACAGCGCCTTTAGCCAAAAACATTCAGTACTTC

V: TRBV12-3/TRBV12-4
size: once
D: NA
J: TRBJ1-2
CDR3: CASSLRGVGGYTF
DNA: TGTGCCAGCAGTTTAAGGGGGGTAGGTGGCTACACCTTC

V: TRBV2
size: NA
D: TRBD2
J: TRBJ2-1
CDR3: CASSEAGTSGREYNEQFF
DNA: TGTGCCAGCAGTGAAGCGGGAACTAGCGGGAGGGAGTACAATGAGCAGTTCTTC

V: TRBV4-2
size: few
D: NA
J: TRBJ1-2
CDR3: CASSQDRVRGYGYTF
DNA: TGTGCCAGCAGCCAAGATCGGGTCAGGGGCTATGGCTACACCTTC

V: TRBV15
size: NA
D: NA
J: TRBJ1-5
CDR3: CATSGAANQPQHF
DNA: TGTGCCACCAGCGGCGCGGCGAATCAGCCCCAGCATTTT

V: TRBV7-3
size: NA
D: NA
J: TRBJ2-7
CDR3: CASSFSQGPYEQYF
DNA: TGTGCCAGCAGCTTCAGCCAGGGTCCCTACGAGCAGTACTTC

V: TRBV29-1
size: NA
D: NA
J: TRBJ2-2
CDR3: CSVSVAHGELFF
DNA: TGCAGCGTCTCCGTCGCCCACGGGGAGCTGTTTTTT

V: TRBV9
size: NA
D: NA
J: TRBJ2-2
CDR3: CASSFGGAHTGELFF
DNA: TGTGCCAGCAGCTTCGGCGGGGCTCACACCGGGGAGCTGTTTTTT

V: TRBV12-5
size: NA
D: NA
J: TRBJ1-2
CDR3: CASGLLSVGGYTF
DNA: TGTGCTAGTGGTTTGTTATCTGTTGGTGGCTACACCTTC

V: TRBV9
size: NA
D: TRBD1
J: TRBJ1-6
CDR3: CASSVAPGTVDSPLHF
DNA: TGTGCCAGCAGCGTAGCTCCCGGGACAGTGGATTCACCCCTCCACTTT

V: TRBV7-2
size: NA
D: TRBD1
J: TRBJ1-2
CDR3: CASSLGAGGPHYGYTF
DNA: TGTGCCAGCAGCTTAGGTGCAGGGGGCCCACACTATGGCTACACCTTC

V: TRBV10-3
size: NA
D: NA
J: TRBJ2-2
CDR3: CAITPGILTGELFF
DNA: TGTGCCATCACGCCAGGGATTCTGACCGGGGAGCTGTTTTTT

V: TRBV6-1
size: NA
D: NA
J: TRBJ1-1
CDR3: CASSDQGSNTEAFF
DNA: TGTGCCAGCAGTGATCAGGGCTCGAACACTGAAGCTTTCTTT

V: TRBV7-2
size: NA
D: TRBD2
J: TRBJ2-3
CDR3: CASSPRLAGWDTQYF
DNA: TGTGCCAGCAGCCCGCGACTAGCGGGGTGGGATACGCAGTATTTT

V: TRBV4-2
size: NA
D: NA
J: TRBJ2-3
CDR3: CASSQDGSRRDTQYF
DNA: TGTGCCAGCAGCCAAGATGGGAGCAGGCGAGATACGCAGTATTTT

V: TRBV19
size: NA
D: NA
J: TRBJ1-3
CDR3: CASSISPWGSASGNTIYF
DNA: TGTGCCAGTAGTATAAGCCCGTGGGGATCGGCCTCTGGAAACACCATATATTTT

V: TRBV4-1
size: NA
D: TRBD2
J: TRBJ2-5
CDR3: CASSPGGLEETQYF
DNA: TGCGCCAGCAGCCCCGGGGGACTAGAAGAGACCCAGTACTTC

V: TRBV10-2
size: NA
D: NA
J: TRBJ2-6
CDR3: CASMLSSGANVLTF
DNA: TGCGCCAGCATGCTAAGCTCTGGGGCCAACGTCCTGACTTTC

V: TRBV10-3
size: NA
D: NA
J: TRBJ1-5
CDR3: CAISVGSNQPQHF
DNA: TGTGCCATCAGTGTGGGCAGCAATCAGCCCCAGCATTTT

V: TRBV18
size: NA
D: NA
J: TRBJ2-1
CDR3: CASSPPAAHEQFF
DNA: TGTGCCAGCTCACCACCAGCGGCCCATGAGCAGTTCTTC

V: TRBV27
size: NA
D: TRBD2
J: TRBJ2-7
CDR3: CASSFGPQRGGYEQYF
DNA: TGTGCCAGCAGTTTCGGCCCACAGCGGGGGGGCTACGAGCAGTACTTC

V: TRBV12-3/TRBV12-4
size: once
D: NA
J: TRBJ2-2
CDR3: CASSLSGVGELFF
DNA: TGTGCCAGCAGTTTATCAGGAGTCGGGGAGCTGTTTTTT

V: TRBV5-5
size: medium-sized
D: NA
J: TRBJ1-6
CDR3: CASSLTPAVSPLHF
DNA: TGTGCCAGCAGTCTTACACCCGCAGTTTCACCCCTCCACTTT

V: TRBV4-1
size: NA
D: NA
J: TRBJ2-1
CDR3: CASSPTRATEAYNEQFF
DNA: TGCGCCAGCAGCCCGACCCGGGCCACAGAGGCCTACAATGAGCAGTTCTTC